This T cell receptor beta chain was identified during a study of shared clonotypes between healthy human individuals. The CDR3 contains 13 residues. Only in-frame clones appear in the TCRdb table, and some are missing; sequencing was by immunoSEQ multiplex PCR. The table shows approximately 2.1 million clones, with over 90% occurring only once. Study-level findings and limits: Tissue TCR repertoires likely differ from these blood-only repertoires.

About this clone: Its specificity is not known.

The V gene is TRBV12-1, the J gene TRBJ1-5. TRBV12-1 is marked as a pseudogene. The sequencing input was naive CD4+ T cells from PBMCs. Subset reported: CD45RA+ positively selected. The clonotype originates from a man aged 18 to 35 in good health. Some clones in this sample may be carry-over from other donors' samples. The CDR3 DNA reads as TGTGCCAGGGAACGCTGGAGCAATCAGCCCCAGCATTTT. Amino acid sequence: CARERWSNQPQHF.